Presented here are 4 T cell receptor beta chains from one specimen sequenced in a study of cytomegalovirus exposure and HLA in healthy donors. PCR was performed using 60 Vbeta and 13 Jbeta primers. Produced via immunoSEQ multiplex PCR; TCRdb's table is partial and in-frame only. The sample records roughly 110,000 clones, 71% being singletons. The sample was PBMCs. Every receptor here comes from a female donor in good health and CMV-seronegative.

This clone appeared a few times. The chain recombines TRBV18 with TRBJ1-3, with D maybe TRBD1 (5 bases). Germline V gene data show CDR1 as KGHSH and CDR2 as LQKENI. Trimming shortened V by 0 bases and J by 0 bases, and 9 bases separated the two germline ends. The CDR3 has 16 residues. CDR3 sequence: CASSPPGTYSGNTIYF. CDR3 coding DNA: TGTGCCAGCTCACCACCGGGGACTTACTCTGGAAACACCATATATTTT.

V is TRBV19 and J is TRBJ2-7; 9 bases fit TRBD1. The CDR3 covers 14 residues. Germline assignment: CDR1 LNHDA and CDR2 SQIVND (reference sequence). The junction had 6 bases not matched to a gene; V was cut back by 5 bases and J by 4 bases. CDR3 bases: TGTGCCAGTAGTTTCGGGACAGGGTATTACGAGCAGTACTTC. The encoded protein is CASSFGTGYYEQYF. The whole variable domain, filled in from reference TRBV19 and TRBJ2-7, reads DGGITQSPKYLFRKEGQNVTLSCEQNLNHDAMYWYRQDPGQGLRLIYYSQIVNDFQKGDIAEGYSVSREKKESFPLTVTSAQKNPTAFYLCASSFGTGYYEQYFGPGTRLTVT.

This clone was counted a single time. V is TRBV27 and J is TRBJ1-5; the D gene is possibly TRBD1 (6 bases). The CDR3 totals 15 residues. With 4 bases removed from V and 7 bases from J, the gap between germline ends came to 17 bases. Germline assignment: CDR1 MNHEY and CDR2 SMNVEV (reference sequence). CDR3 sequence: CASSSMAGAEQPQHF. The CDR3 DNA reads TGTGCCAGCAGTTCCATGGCAGGGGCTGAGCAGCCCCAGCATTTT.

The V call is TRBV5-5, the J call TRBJ1-1, with TRBD1 as a possible D gene (6 bases). Germline V gives CDR1 SGHKS, CDR2 YYEKEE (reference sequence). The CDR3 covers 14 residues. The V gene lost 4 bases and the J gene lost 2 bases, with 12 bases spanning the gap. The CDR3 loop is CASSPDRTNTEAFF. As DNA, the CDR3 is TGTGCCAGCAGCCCCGACAGGACAAACACTGAAGCTTTCTTT.